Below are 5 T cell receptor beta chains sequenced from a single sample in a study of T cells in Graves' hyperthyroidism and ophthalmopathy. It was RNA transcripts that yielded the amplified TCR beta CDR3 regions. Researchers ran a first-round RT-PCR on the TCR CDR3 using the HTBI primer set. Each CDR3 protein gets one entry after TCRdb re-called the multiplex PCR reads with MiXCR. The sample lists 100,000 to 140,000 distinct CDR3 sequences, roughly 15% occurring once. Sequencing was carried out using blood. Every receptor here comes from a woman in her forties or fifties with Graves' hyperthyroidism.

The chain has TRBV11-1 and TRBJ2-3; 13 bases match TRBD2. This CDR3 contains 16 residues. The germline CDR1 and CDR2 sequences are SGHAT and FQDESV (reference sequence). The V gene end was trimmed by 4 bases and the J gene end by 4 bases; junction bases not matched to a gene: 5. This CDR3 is CASSSGLAGLSDTQYF. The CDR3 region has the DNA TGTGCCAGCAGCTCGGGACTAGCGGGATTGTCAGATACGCAGTATTTT.

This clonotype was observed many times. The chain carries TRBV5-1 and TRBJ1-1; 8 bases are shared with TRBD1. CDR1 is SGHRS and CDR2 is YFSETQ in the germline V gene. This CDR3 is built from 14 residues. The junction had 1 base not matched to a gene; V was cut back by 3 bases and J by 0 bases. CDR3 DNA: TGCGCCAGCAGCTCGACAGGGGTGAACACTGAAGCTTTCTTT. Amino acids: CASSSTGVNTEAFF.

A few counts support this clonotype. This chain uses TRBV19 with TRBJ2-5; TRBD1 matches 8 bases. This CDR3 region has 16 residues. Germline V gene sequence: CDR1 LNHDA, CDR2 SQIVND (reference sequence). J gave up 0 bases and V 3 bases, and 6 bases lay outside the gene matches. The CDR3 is CASSIRTGPNQETQYF. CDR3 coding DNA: TGTGCCAGTAGTATCAGGACAGGGCCAAACCAAGAGACCCAGTACTTC.

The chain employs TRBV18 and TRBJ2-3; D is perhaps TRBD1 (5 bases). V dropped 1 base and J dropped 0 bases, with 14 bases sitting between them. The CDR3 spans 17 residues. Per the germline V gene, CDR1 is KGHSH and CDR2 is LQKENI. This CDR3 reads CASSPRQPQASTDTQYF. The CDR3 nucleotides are TGTGCCAGCTCACCACGGCAGCCACAGGCTAGCACAGATACGCAGTATTTT.

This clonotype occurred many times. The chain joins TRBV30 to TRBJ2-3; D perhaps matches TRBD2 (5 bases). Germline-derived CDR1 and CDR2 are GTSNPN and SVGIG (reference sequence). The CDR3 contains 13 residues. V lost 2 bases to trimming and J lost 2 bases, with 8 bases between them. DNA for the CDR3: TGTGCCTGGAGTAGCGGAGTCACAGATACGCAGTATTTT. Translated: CAWSSGVTDTQYF.